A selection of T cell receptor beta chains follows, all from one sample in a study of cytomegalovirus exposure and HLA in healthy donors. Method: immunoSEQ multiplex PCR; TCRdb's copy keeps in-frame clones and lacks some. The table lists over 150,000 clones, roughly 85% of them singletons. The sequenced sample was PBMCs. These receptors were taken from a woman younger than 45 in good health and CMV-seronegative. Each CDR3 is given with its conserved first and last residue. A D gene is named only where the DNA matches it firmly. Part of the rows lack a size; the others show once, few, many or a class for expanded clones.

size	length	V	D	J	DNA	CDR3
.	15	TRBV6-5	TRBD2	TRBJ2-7	TGTGCCAGCAGTAACCTAGGACTAGCGGGGGACGAGCAGTACTTC	CASSNLGLAGDEQYF
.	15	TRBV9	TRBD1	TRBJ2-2	TGTGCCAGCACCCCCAGGGGGCGCGACACCGGGGAGCTGTTTTTT	CASTPRGRDTGELFF
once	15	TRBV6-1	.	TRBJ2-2	TGTGCCAGCAGTTTATACGGGACGAACACCGGGGAGCTGTTTTTT	CASSLYGTNTGELFF
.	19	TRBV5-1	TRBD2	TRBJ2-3	TGCGCCAGCAGCTTGCTTAAGCTAGCGGGGGTCCGACTCGGGGATACGCAGTATTTT	CASSLLKLAGVRLGDTQYF
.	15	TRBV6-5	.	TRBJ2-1	TGTGCCAGCAGTTACTCGAAGGACATCTACAATGAGCAGTTCTTC	CASSYSKDIYNEQFF
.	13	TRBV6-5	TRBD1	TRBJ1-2	TGTGCCAGCAAGGAGACAGGGGCTAGAGGCTACACCTTC	CASKETGARGYTF
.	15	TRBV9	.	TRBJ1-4	TGTGCCAGCAGCGTAACGGGATTAACTAATGAAAAACTGTTTTTT	CASSVTGLTNEKLFF
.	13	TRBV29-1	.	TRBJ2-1	TGCAGCGTTGTTGGGGGGTCCCCCAATGAGCAGTTCTTC	CSVVGGSPNEQFF
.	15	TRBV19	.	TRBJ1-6	TGTGCCAGTAGTATAGGGGCAGGGAAAGATTCACCCCTCCACTTT	CASSIGAGKDSPLHF
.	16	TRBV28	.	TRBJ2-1	TGTGCCAGCAGCCCCGAGCCAGCGCTTAATAACAATGAGCAGTTCTTC	CASSPEPALNNNEQFF
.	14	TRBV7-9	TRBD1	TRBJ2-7	TGTGCCAGCAGCTCTACCGGGCAGGGGGCTGAGCAGTACTTC	CASSSTGQGAEQYF
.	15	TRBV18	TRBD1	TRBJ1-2	TGTGCCAGCTCACCTTTGGACAGGGATCTCTATGGCTACACCTTC	CASSPLDRDLYGYTF
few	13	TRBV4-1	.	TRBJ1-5	TGCGCCAGCAGCCCCGACAGTAATCAGCCCCAGCATTTT	CASSPDSNQPQHF
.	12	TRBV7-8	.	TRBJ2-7	TGTGCCAGCAGCATCAGGGCCTACGAGCAGTACTTC	CASSIRAYEQYF
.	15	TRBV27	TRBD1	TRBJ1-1	TGTGCCAGCAGTTTACGGGACAGGGGGGGCACTGAAGCTTTCTTT	CASSLRDRGGTEAFF
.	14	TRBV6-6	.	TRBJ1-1	TGTGCCAGCAGTTACTCACCAGGCGACACTGAAGCTTTCTTT	CASSYSPGDTEAFF
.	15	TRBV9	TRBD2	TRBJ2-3	TGTGCCAGCAGCCTAATAGCGGGTAGCACAGATACGCAGTATTTT	CASSLIAGSTDTQYF
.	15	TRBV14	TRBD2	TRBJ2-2	TGTGCCAGCAGCCCGCGACTAGCGGGCGACGGGGAGCTGTTTTTT	CASSPRLAGDGELFF
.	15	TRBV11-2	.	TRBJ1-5	TGTGCCAGCAGCTTAGATTCAGGTTTCGATCAGCCCCAGCATTTT	CASSLDSGFDQPQHF
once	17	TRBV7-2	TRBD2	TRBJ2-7	TGTGCCAGCAGCTCGACTAGCGGGGCCCAGAGCTCCTACGAGCAGTACTTC	CASSSTSGAQSSYEQYF
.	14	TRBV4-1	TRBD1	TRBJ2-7	TGCGCCAGCAGCCAGGACAGGGGCGGCTACGAGCAGTACTTC	CASSQDRGGYEQYF
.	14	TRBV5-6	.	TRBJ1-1	TGTGCCAGCAGCTTGGAGGGGCGCAACACTGAAGCTTTCTTT	CASSLEGRNTEAFF
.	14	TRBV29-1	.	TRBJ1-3	TGCAGCACTTGGGGAGGGACCTCTGGAAACACCATATATTTT	CSTWGGTSGNTIYF
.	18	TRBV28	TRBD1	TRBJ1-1	TGTGCCAGCAGTTTATATGGGACAGGGGGCTCAATAAACACTGAAGCTTTCTTT	CASSLYGTGGSINTEAFF
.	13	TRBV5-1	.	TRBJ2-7	TGCGCCAGCAGCTTGGGGGAGGCCTACGAGCAGTACTTC	CASSLGEAYEQYF
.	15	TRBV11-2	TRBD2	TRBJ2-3	TGTGCCAGCAGCTGGACTAGCGGGAGTCCAGATACGCAGTATTTT	CASSWTSGSPDTQYF
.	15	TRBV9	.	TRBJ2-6	TGTGCCAGCAGCGTAAATGGGGGGGCGCAGGCCGTCCTGACTTTC	CASSVNGGAQAVLTF
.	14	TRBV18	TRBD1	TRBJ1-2	TGTGCCAGCTCACCTGACAGGGCGAGTGATGGCTACACCTTC	CASSPDRASDGYTF
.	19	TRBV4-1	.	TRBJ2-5	TGCGCCAGCAGCCAAGATGCCCCGGGACTACGACGGGGGCAAGAGACTCAGTACTTC	CASSQDAPGLRRGQETQYF
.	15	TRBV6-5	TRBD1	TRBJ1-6	TGTGCCAGCAGTTACCGGACAGGGGGCCCAACACCCCTCCACTTT	CASSYRTGGPTPLHF
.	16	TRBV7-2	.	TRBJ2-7	TGTGCCAGCAGCTTAGCATGGGCGGGGATGGGCTACGAGCAGTACTTC	CASSLAWAGMGYEQYF
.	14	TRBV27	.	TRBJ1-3	TGTGCCAGCAGTTCACCAGGCTCTGGAAACACCATATATTTT	CASSSPGSGNTIYF
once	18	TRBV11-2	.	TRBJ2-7	TGTGCCAGCAGCCTCTATCCTTCGGAGGAAACGGAGTCCTACGAGCAGTACTTC	CASSLYPSEETESYEQYF
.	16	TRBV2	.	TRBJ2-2	TGTGCCAGCATCCGGAGGGCTGGGAGAGACACCGGGGAGCTGTTTTTT	CASIRRAGRDTGELFF
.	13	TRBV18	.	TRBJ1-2	TGTGCCAGCACACCCCGATCGGACTATGGCTACACCTTC	CASTPRSDYGYTF
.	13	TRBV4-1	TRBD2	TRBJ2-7	TGCGCCAGCAGCCTACGGGGGGACTACGAGCAGTACTTC	CASSLRGDYEQYF
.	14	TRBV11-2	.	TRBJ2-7	TGTGCCAGCAGCTTCCTAGCTGGGTCCTACGAGCAGTACTTC	CASSFLAGSYEQYF
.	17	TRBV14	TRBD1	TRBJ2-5	TGTGCCAGCAGCCAAGGGGACAGGGGGCTTTGGCAAGAGACCCAGTACTTC	CASSQGDRGLWQETQYF
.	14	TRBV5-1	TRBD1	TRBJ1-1	TGCGCCAGCAGGACAGGGGTGGGTGGCGCTGAAGCTTTCTTT	CASRTGVGGAEAFF
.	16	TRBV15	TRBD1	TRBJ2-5	TGTGCCACCAGCAGAGATGGGCAGGGGGCTAGAGAGACCCAGTACTTC	CATSRDGQGARETQYF
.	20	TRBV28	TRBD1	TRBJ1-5	TGTGCCAGCAGTTTATCGGGACAGGGACGGAGAAGACAGAGCAATCAGCCCCAGCATTTT	CASSLSGQGRRRQSNQPQHF
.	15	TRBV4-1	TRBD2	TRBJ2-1	TGCGCCAGCAGCCACCCGGGACTAGGATACAATGAGCAGTTCTTC	CASSHPGLGYNEQFF
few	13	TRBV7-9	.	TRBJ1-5	TGTGCCAGCAGCTTAGGGGGGGATCAGCCCCAGCATTTT	CASSLGGDQPQHF
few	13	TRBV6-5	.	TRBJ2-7	TGTGCCAGCAGTTACTCCGTCAGGTACGAGCAGTACTTC	CASSYSVRYEQYF
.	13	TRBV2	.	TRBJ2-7	TGTGCCAGCAGTGAGGTGCTCGGGTCCGAGCAGTACTTC	CASSEVLGSEQYF
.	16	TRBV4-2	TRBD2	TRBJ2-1	TGTGCCAGCAGCCAAGATCGACTAGCGGGAGATAATGAGCAGTTCTTC	CASSQDRLAGDNEQFF
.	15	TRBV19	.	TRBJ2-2	TGTGCCAGTCGGAGGGGGGGCGGTAACACCGGGGAGCTGTTTTTT	CASRRGGGNTGELFF
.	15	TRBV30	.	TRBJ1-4	TGTGCCTGGAGCTCTCCAGGGGCGGGCGGTGAAAAACTGTTTTTT	CAWSSPGAGGEKLFF
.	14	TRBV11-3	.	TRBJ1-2	TGTGCCAGCAGCCCGCCGGGACTCGCGGCAACAGTCACCTTC	CASSPPGLAATVTF
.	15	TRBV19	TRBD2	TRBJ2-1	TGTGCCAGTAGTATACTACTAGCGGGGTACAATGAGCAGTTCTTC	CASSILLAGYNEQFF
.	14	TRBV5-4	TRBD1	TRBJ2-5	TGTGCCAGCAGCTTGGACAGGGGCGGTGGGACCCAGTACTTC	CASSLDRGGGTQYF
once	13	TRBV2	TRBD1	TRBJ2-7	TGTGCCACCTCCGGGACAGGGGGGTTGAAGCAGTACTTC	CATSGTGGLKQYF
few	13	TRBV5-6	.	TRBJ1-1	TGTGCCAGCAGGTGGCAGGGCTACACTGAAGCTTTCTTT	CASRWQGYTEAFF
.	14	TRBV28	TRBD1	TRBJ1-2	TGTGCCAGCAGTTTAGTCGGGCAGGGGGTCGGCTACACCTTC	CASSLVGQGVGYTF
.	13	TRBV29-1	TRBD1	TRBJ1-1	TGCAGCGGGCCGGGACAGGGGACCACTGAAGCTTTCTTT	CSGPGQGTTEAFF
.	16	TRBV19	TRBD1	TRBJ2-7	TGTGCCAGTAGTACTAAGATCCGGGACAGGGCCTACGAGCAGTACTTC	CASSTKIRDRAYEQYF
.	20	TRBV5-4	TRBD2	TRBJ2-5	TGTGCCAGCAGCTTGCGACTAGCGGGCACCCCCAGACCCCTCGGGGAGACCCAGTACTTC	CASSLRLAGTPRPLGETQYF
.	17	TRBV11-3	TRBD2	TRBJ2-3	TGTGCCAGCAGCTCCCGACTAGCGGGGGTCCTGGGAGATACGCAGTATTTT	CASSSRLAGVLGDTQYF
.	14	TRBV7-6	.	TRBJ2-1	TGTGCCAGCAGCTTAGGGGCTGGGTCGTGGAAGTTGTTCTTC	CASSLGAGSWKLFF